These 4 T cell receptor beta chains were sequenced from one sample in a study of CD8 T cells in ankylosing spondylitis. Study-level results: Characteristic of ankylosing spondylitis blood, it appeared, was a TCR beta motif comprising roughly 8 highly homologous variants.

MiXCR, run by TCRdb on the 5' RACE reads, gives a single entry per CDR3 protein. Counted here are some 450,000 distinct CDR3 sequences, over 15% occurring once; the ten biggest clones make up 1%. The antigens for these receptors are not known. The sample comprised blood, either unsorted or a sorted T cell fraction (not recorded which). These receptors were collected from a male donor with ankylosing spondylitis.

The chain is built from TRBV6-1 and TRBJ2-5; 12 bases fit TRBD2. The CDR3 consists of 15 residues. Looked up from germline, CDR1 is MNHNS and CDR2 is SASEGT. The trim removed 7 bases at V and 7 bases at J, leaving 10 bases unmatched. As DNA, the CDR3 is TGTGCCAGCACTCCGACTAGCGGGAGCGGCGGGACCCAGTACTTC. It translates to CASTPTSGSGGTQYF.

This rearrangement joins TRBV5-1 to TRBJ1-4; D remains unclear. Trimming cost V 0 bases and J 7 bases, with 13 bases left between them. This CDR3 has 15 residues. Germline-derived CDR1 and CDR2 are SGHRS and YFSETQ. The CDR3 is CASSLAQQEGEKLFF. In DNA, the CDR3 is TGCGCCAGCAGCTTGGCTCAGCAGGAGGGTGAAAAACTGTTTTTT.

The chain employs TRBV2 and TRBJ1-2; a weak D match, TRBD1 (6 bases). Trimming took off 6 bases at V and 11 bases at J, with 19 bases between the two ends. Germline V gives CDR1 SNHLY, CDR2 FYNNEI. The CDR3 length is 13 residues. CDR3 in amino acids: CASRPDSGLGYTF. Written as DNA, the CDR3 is TGTGCCAGCAGGCCGGACAGCGGGTTAGGTTACACCTTC.

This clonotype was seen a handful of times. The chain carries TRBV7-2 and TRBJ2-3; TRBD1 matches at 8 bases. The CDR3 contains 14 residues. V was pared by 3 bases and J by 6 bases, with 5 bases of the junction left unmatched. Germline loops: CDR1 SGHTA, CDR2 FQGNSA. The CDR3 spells CASSLRTGPDTQYF. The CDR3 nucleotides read TGTGCCAGCAGCTTGCGGACAGGGCCGGATACGCAGTATTTT.